A selection of T cell receptor beta chains follows, all from one sample in a study of T cell repertoires in cytomegalovirus infection. TCRdb processed the reads anew with MiXCR; each CDR3 protein has one entry. The sample has roughly 230,000 distinct CDR3 sequences; about a sixth are singletons. What was sequenced was CD8+ T cells from PBMCs. The receptor source for this set is a human donor in good health (CMV status not recorded). Some clones in this sample may be carry-over from other donors' samples. Each CDR3 is given with its conserved first and last residue. Fields, in order: D gene, J gene, V gene, clone size, CDR3 DNA, CDR3 protein. The D gene is left open where the match is weak. Not every row has a clone size; where given, it reads once, few, many or a size class.

NA TRBJ2-7 TRBV6-5 many TGTGCCAGCAGTTACTCGCGGTATGGCGACGAGCAGTACTTC CASSYSRYGDEQYF
TRBD2 TRBJ2-7 TRBV12-3/TRBV12-4 many TGTGCCAGCACCCCTAGCGGGGGTCCTTCTCGCGAGCAGTACTTC CASTPSGGPSREQYF
NA TRBJ1-1 TRBV2 many TGTGCCAGCAGTGAACCGGGGATGAACACTGAAGCTTTCTTT CASSEPGMNTEAFF
NA TRBJ2-7 TRBV19 NA TGTGCCAGTAGTAATAGGGATAGCCAGTCCTACGAGCAGTACTTC CASSNRDSQSYEQYF
TRBD1 TRBJ2-7 TRBV28 NA TGTGCCAGCAGCCCCAGACAGGGGGAATCCTACGAGCAGTACTTC CASSPRQGESYEQYF
NA TRBJ2-1 TRBV19 once TGTGCCAGTAGTATTCCCCACAATGAGCAGTTCTTC CASSIPHNEQFF
NA TRBJ1-2 TRBV10-3 many TGTGCCATCAGTGGAGGGTCGACACCTTCCCATGGCTACACCTTC CAISGGSTPSHGYTF
NA TRBJ1-2 TRBV12-3/TRBV12-4 few TGTGCCAGCAGTTTATCGGGGGAGATTTATGGCTACACCTTC CASSLSGEIYGYTF
TRBD1 TRBJ1-1 TRBV15 NA TGTGCCACCAGCAGTGGAATCCGGGACAGGGGGCCTACTGAAGCTTTCTTT CATSSGIRDRGPTEAFF
NA TRBJ2-1 TRBV27 NA TGTGCCAGCAGTTATGGGGTGGAGGGCAATGAGCAGTTCTTC CASSYGVEGNEQFF
TRBD2 TRBJ2-5 TRBV7-9 many TGTGCCAGCAGGACTACTAGCGGGAGGTACCAAGAGACCCAGTACTTC CASRTTSGRYQETQYF
NA TRBJ2-7 TRBV27 few TGTGCCAGCAGCGGCCCGGGGGCCTACGAGCAGTACTTC CASSGPGAYEQYF
NA TRBJ2-7 TRBV12-3/TRBV12-4 many TGTGCCAGCAGCACAGGCTACGAGCAGTACTTC CASSTGYEQYF
NA TRBJ1-1 TRBV7-3 many TGTGCCAGCAGCCGCCACGGGGGCCGGAGGACTGAAGCTTTCTTT CASSRHGGRRTEAFF
NA TRBJ2-3 TRBV28 few TGTGCCAGCAGTTACGGGTCAGATACGCAGTATTTT CASSYGSDTQYF
NA TRBJ1-1 TRBV7-9 many TGTGCCAGCAGCCACTCGGGGGCTGGTGCTTTCTTT CASSHSGAGAFF
NA TRBJ2-1 TRBV6-4 NA TGTGCCAGCAGTGGCACGACAGTTAATGAGCAGTTCTTC CASSGTTVNEQFF
TRBD2 TRBJ2-7 TRBV7-8 many TGTGCCAGCAGCTTAGAGCGGGACTGGAACGAGCAGTACTTC CASSLERDWNEQYF
TRBD2 TRBJ2-3 TRBV5-4 few TGTGCCAGCAGTTCCGAACCCGGGACTAGCGGATCCACAGATACGCAGTATTTT CASSSEPGTSGSTDTQYF
NA TRBJ1-1 TRBV28 few TGTGCCAGCAGTTTAGTCGGGATAAGGACTGAAGCTTTCTTT CASSLVGIRTEAFF
NA TRBJ2-5 TRBV12-3/TRBV12-4 many TGTGCCAGCAGTTTAGCGCGCGGGCTGCTGGAGACCCAGTACTTC CASSLARGLLETQYF
TRBD1 TRBJ2-5 TRBV7-9 many TGTGCCAGCAGCCCAACGGACAGGGGGCGCGTGGAGACCCAGTACTTC CASSPTDRGRVETQYF
NA TRBJ2-1 TRBV7-9 NA TGTGCCAGCAGCTTACGTACATTTGAGCAGTTCTTC CASSLRTFEQFF
NA TRBJ1-1 TRBV2 few TGTGCCAGCAGGACCCCTGAGGGGAACACTGAAGCTTTCTTT CASRTPEGNTEAFF
NA TRBJ1-6 TRBV28 NA TGTGCCAGCAGTTTGCACAGAGGGTTACGTTATTCACCCCTCCACTTT CASSLHRGLRYSPLHF
NA TRBJ2-2 TRBV27 many TGTGCCAGCAGCTTAAGTAACACCGGGGAGCTGTTTTTT CASSLSNTGELFF
NA TRBJ2-5 TRBV7-2 NA TGTGCCAGCAATAGAGGGGGGACCCAAGAGACCCAGTACTTC CASNRGGTQETQYF
NA TRBJ2-7 TRBV7-8 many TGTGCCAGCAGCTTCCAGGGCACCCACGAGCAGTACTTC CASSFQGTHEQYF
NA TRBJ1-3 TRBV6-1 many TGTGCCAGCAGTGATGATACAGGAACTGGAAACACCATATATTTT CASSDDTGTGNTIYF
NA TRBJ1-2 TRBV19 NA TGTGCCAGTGGAGATGGGGCAGAGGGCTACACCTTC CASGDGAEGYTF
NA TRBJ1-1 TRBV19 many TGTGCCAGTAGCGGACACATGAACACTGAAGCTTTCTTT CASSGHMNTEAFF
NA TRBJ2-5 TRBV7-2 few TGTGCCAGCAGCTTAGAATTAGGGGGGGTGGCCCAGTACTTC CASSLELGGVAQYF
TRBD2 TRBJ2-2 TRBV6-1 many TGTGCCAGCAGACCCCTATCGGGGGGGGAGACCGGGGAGCTGTTTTTT CASRPLSGGETGELFF
NA TRBJ2-2 TRBV2 NA TGTGCCAGCAGCGGACCGGGATCGAACACCGGGGAGCTGTTTTTT CASSGPGSNTGELFF
NA TRBJ2-3 TRBV29-1 few TGCAGCGTTGTCCCCGGCCACATGGCCCCAGATACGCAGTATTTT CSVVPGHMAPDTQYF
TRBD1 TRBJ1-6 TRBV10-2 NA TGCGCCACGTCGTACCCGGGACAGCGTGATTCACCCCTCCACTTT CATSYPGQRDSPLHF
TRBD1 TRBJ1-1 TRBV19 few TGTGCCAGTCGGGACAGGGAGCTTTCCCTCGGGGGGAACACTGAAGCTTTCTTT CASRDRELSLGGNTEAFF
TRBD1 TRBJ1-5 TRBV6-2/TRBV6-3 NA TGTGCCAGCAGCTCCGGGACAGGGTCAAGTCAGCCCCAGCATTTT CASSSGTGSSQPQHF
TRBD1 TRBJ2-1 TRBV4-2 NA TGTGCCAGCAGCCAAGAAGTGGGGACAGCGTACATCGATGAGCAGTTCTTC CASSQEVGTAYIDEQFF
NA TRBJ2-1 TRBV5-6 few TGTGCCAGCAGCATTAGCCCGACCGGGCAGTTCTTC CASSISPTGQFF
TRBD1 TRBJ1-1 TRBV12-3/TRBV12-4 NA TGTGCCAGCAGTCCTCTGGGACAGGGGGTCCCTGAAGCTTTCTTT CASSPLGQGVPEAFF
TRBD1 TRBJ2-1 TRBV7-6 many TGTGCCAGCAGAGCGATTGACAGGGGGAGATACAATGAGCAGTTCTTC CASRAIDRGRYNEQFF
TRBD2 TRBJ2-1 TRBV5-1 few TGCGCCAGCAGCTTGGGACTAGCGGGGGCCCAAAATGAGCAGTTCTTC CASSLGLAGAQNEQFF
TRBD1 TRBJ1-5 TRBV28 many TGTGCCAGCAAGGACAGGTCCTACAATCAGCCCCAGCATTTT CASKDRSYNQPQHF
NA TRBJ2-1 TRBV12-3/TRBV12-4 many TGTGCCAGCAGTTTAACGAGGGACGCTCCCCTCTGCAAGTTCTTC CASSLTRDAPLCKFF
NA TRBJ2-4 TRBV7-2 many TGTGCCAGCAGCCAAGGACCTGAAAACATTCAGTACTTC CASSQGPENIQYF
TRBD2 TRBJ2-3 TRBV19 many TGTGCCAGTAGCAACTACTATAGCGGGGGGGACACAGATACGCAGTATTTT CASSNYYSGGDTDTQYF
NA TRBJ1-6 TRBV5-6 few TGTGCCAGCAGCTTGATGGGGGATCCCCTCCACTTT CASSLMGDPLHF
NA TRBJ2-7 TRBV10-3 few TGTGCCATCAGTGGATCACAAAGCTCCTACGAGCAGTACTTC CAISGSQSSYEQYF
NA TRBJ2-1 TRBV7-2 many TGTGCCAGCAGCTTACTTTCGTGGGGTAGTGTGAATGAGCAGTTCTTC CASSLLSWGSVNEQFF
NA TRBJ1-1 TRBV5-6 many TGTGCCAGCAGCTTGGCCGGGTCGAACACTGAAGCTTTCTTT CASSLAGSNTEAFF
TRBD1 TRBJ1-2 TRBV28 many TGTGCCAGCAGCCTCGGGGCAGGGGGCGTCGATGGCTACACCTTC CASSLGAGGVDGYTF
NA TRBJ1-5 TRBV7-6 many TGTGCCAGCAGCTTAAGTGCGGGCGAAAACAATCAGCCCCAGCATTTT CASSLSAGENNQPQHF
NA TRBJ2-7 TRBV7-2 many TGTGCCAGCAGCTTAGAGGGATACTACGAGCAGTACTTC CASSLEGYYEQYF